This TCR beta chain was retrieved from a study of regulatory T cells in long-lasting Graves disease (dated by TCRdb to about 2021). For the study in its entirety: In the newly diagnosed Graves' disease group, patients had been taking antithyroid drugs for less than 3 months. Persistent Graves' disease patients were compared with newly diagnosed Graves' disease patients by peripheral blood TCR sequencing and RNA sequencing. The study was registered as a clinical trial and conducted in China. A total of 35 or so samples were covered by TCR sequencing, comprising about 13 persistent and 20 newly diagnosed Graves' disease patients.

Here is what the overall study found, with its caveats: The authors acknowledged the small sample size as a limitation that may reduce accuracy. More public clonotypes were shared among persistent patients (2,741) than among newly diagnosed patients (roughly 1,000). Peripheral blood alone was examined, since thyroid tissue, which constituted the primary lesion, could not be accessed. Only the TCR beta chain was sequenced and analyzed. Compared with newly diagnosed patients, patients with persistent Graves' disease had lower TCR Shannon entropy and fewer highly expanded clones, which suggests clonal expansion. Persistent disease showed preferential use of TRBV28, TRBJ1-2 and TRBJ2-5, whereas newly diagnosed disease favored TRBV20-1 and TRBJ2-1.

In the paper's terms, the time point label means: newly diagnosed GD, antithyroid drugs for less than 3 months. For both TCR sequencing and RNA sequencing, RNA was extracted from PBMCs in TRIzol. Graves' disease was diagnosed according to American Thyroid Association guidelines. Recruitment of patients was carried out at an endocrinology department in Xi'an, China. Each patient gave around 9.2 milliliters of peripheral blood, collected in an EDTA anticoagulant tube. Ficoll Paque Plus density gradient separation was used to isolate PBMCs, and no additional T cell sorting was done. An Agilent 2100 Bioanalyzer and agarose gel were used to assess RNA quality, and a NanoDrop 2000 was used to measure RNA concentration. CDR3 length: 15 amino acids, cysteine to phenylalanine. Only the CDR3 part of the read is kept: 45 bases, read in frame from the first base. V sheds 0 bases and J sheds 5 bases, leaving 12 bases between their ends. The germline V gene supplies CDR1 SGHRS and CDR2 YFSETQ.

The table lists this clonotype with a few counts. Its recognized antigen is unknown. It has no much larger one-base neighbor in the sample; base qualities were not kept. The library was made by multiplex PCR. Data came from an Illumina HiSeq 4000. CDR3 regions were amplified by Arm-PCR with iRepertoire HTBI primers to construct TCR beta libraries. Before sequencing, the PCR products went through gel purification. Processing in the source paper ran as follows. Gene usage analysis of CDR3 amino acid clonotypes relied on the approximately 62 TRBV and about 15 TRBJ segments identified across samples. Filtered high-quality paired reads were merged into contigs using COPE and FqMerger. Contigs were aligned with BLAST to IMGT TRBV, TRBD and TRBJ reference genes, and CDR3 was defined per IMGT. Any clonotype with a frequency above 0.1% was classified as a highly expanded clone. Repertoire diversity was measured by Shannon entropy, and V-J evenness by the Gini coefficient. Public clonotypes were defined as clonotypes shared by more than one individual. TCRdb trimmed public reads at Q25 via fastp, called clones via MiXCR and kept in-frame beta chains. Rows are unified per CDR3 protein, each entry keeping the most common DNA and genes. None of the V and J calls come from the authors' own analysis; TCRdb made them. Here the sample has fewer than 550,000 distinct CDR3 sequences; roughly 15% occur a single time. 20% to 25% of the sample rests with the top ten.

The data were also submitted as part of a second study, on T cells in Graves' hyperthyroidism and ophthalmopathy. The second study's authors report: A patient counted as having stable Graves' hyperthyroidism if no progression to ophthalmopathy occurred over 18 months of follow-up. Hyperthyroidism patients were aged 18 to 65 years and newly diagnosed, with disease duration of less than 2 months. The study excluded patients with uncontrolled infections, other autoimmune diseases, pregnancy or lactation. Diagnoses relied on clinical symptoms, serum thyroxine and TRAb, thyroid ultrasound and orbital computed tomography. For the first round of RT-PCR on the TCR CDR3, the HTBI primer set was used together with the Qiagen OneStep RT-PCR kit. Most expanded thyroid clonotypes (frequency above 0.001) were also found in blood, which suggests that blood repertoires may mirror thyroid immune responses. In cross-validation, a model built on a 13 V-J signature told ophthalmopathy apart from stable hyperthyroidism with about 90% sensitivity and about 81% specificity, and in testing the same model reached 80%/75%. In validation, the model predicted progression to ophthalmopathy a median of about 6.8 months before onset, with approximately 71% sensitivity and roughly 79% specificity. To identify distinguishing TCR V-J signatures, a discovery cohort of around 98 patients was used, comprising 40 to 45 with Graves' ophthalmopathy and around 57 with stable Graves' hyperthyroidism. An independent validation cohort of some 18 hyperthyroidism patients and about 15 patients who later progressed to ophthalmopathy tested prospective prediction of ophthalmopathy. The 95 to 100 discovery patients were divided at random into training and test sets in a 7:3 ratio. In addition, the study compared T-cell repertoires in thyroid tissue and in blood from 6 or 7 Graves' hyperthyroidism patients. Once sampling was done, hyperthyroidism patients were given methimazole at a starting dose of 30 mg daily, whereas ophthalmopathy patients were given high-dose intravenous methylprednisolone. Libraries were constructed in a second round of multiplex PCR, after which size selection and purification were carried out. Sequencing of the libraries was done on an Illumina HiSeq2000 using paired-end 100 bp reads. Raw data were processed with SOAPnuke, discarding reads with adapters, uncalled bases, mean Phred below 15, or no exact constant-primer or identifier match. COPE v1.2.5 was used to merge the high-quality paired reads, and each unique nucleotide sequence was defined as a clonotype. MiTCR v1.1 was used to align the clonotypes against IMGT TRBV, TRBD and TRBJ reference segments. The analysis included only V-J combinations with a frequency above 0.0001, which together covered 98% to 99.2% of the repertoires. The TCS score was defined as F50 (clonal expansion) divided by E x V (chaos), with BLOSUM62-based TCRdist calculated between CDR3 peptides within each V-J. Welch's t-statistics and random forest reduced around 520 V-J features to 10 to 15, which were used in a naive Bayes classifier (R e1071). No statistical method was used to set the sample size in advance, and investigators knew the group allocation. TCR Vbeta CDR3 sequencing of 120 to 150 peripheral blood samples (over 40 ophthalmopathy, roughly 74 hyperthyroidism and roughly 17 progressor patients) is reported in the paper.

The TCR sequence derives from a woman aged 18-29 years with Graves disease. Donor details come from another sample of the same person, matched by shared clones. The source material was peripheral blood mononuclear cells (PBMCs), sampled at new diagnosis, from a patient treated with antithyroid drugs. The chain joins TRBV5-1 to TRBJ2-1; a weak D assignment points to TRBD1 (5 bases agree). The DNA sequence is given as TGCGCCAGCAGCTTGGTGTTCAGGGCTGACAATGAGCAGTTCTTC. Its coded protein is CASSLVFRADNEQFF.